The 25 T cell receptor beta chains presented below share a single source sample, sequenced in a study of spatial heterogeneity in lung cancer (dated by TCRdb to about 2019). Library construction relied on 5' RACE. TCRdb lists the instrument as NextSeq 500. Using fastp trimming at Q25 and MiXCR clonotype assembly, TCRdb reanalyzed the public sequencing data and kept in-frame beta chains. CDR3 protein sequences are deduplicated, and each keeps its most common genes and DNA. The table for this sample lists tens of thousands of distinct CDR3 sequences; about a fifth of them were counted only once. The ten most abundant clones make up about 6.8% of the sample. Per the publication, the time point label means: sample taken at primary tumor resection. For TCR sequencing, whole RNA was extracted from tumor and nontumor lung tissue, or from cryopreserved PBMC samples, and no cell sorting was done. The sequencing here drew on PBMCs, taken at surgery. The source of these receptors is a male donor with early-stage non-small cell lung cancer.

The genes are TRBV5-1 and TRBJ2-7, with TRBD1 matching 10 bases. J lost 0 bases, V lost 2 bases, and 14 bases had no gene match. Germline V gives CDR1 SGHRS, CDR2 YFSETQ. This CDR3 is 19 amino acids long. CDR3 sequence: CASSFSRTGGIHGSYEQYF. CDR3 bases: TGCGCCAGCAGCTTCTCCCGGACAGGGGGGATTCACGGCTCCTACGAGCAGTACTTC.

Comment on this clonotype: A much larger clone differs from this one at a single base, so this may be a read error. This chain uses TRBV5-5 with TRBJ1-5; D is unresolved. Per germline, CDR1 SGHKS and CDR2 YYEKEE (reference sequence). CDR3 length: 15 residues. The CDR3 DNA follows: TGTGCCAACAGCTTGACGGACGGTAGCAATCAGCCCCAGCATTTT. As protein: CANSLTDGSNQPQHF.

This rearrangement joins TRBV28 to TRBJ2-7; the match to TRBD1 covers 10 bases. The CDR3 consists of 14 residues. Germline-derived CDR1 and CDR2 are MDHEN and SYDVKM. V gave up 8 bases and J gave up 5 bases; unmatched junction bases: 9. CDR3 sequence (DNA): TGTGCCAGCTACCCGGGACAGGGGACCGACGAGCAGTACTTC. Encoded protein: CASYPGQGTDEQYF.

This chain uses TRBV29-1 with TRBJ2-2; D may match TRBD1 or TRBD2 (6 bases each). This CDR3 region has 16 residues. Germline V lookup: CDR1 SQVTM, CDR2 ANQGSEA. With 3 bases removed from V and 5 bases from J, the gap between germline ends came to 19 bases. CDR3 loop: CSVEGYREAGTGELFF. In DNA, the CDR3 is TGCAGCGTTGAGGGGTACAGGGAGGCAGGAACCGGGGAGCTGTTTTTT.

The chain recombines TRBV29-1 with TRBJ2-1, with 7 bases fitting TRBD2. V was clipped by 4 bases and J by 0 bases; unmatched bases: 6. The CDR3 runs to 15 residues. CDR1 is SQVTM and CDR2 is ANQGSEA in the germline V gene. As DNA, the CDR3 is TGCAGCGTTGTGCAAGCGGGACGCTCCTACAATGAGCAGTTCTTC. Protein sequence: CSVVQAGRSYNEQFF.

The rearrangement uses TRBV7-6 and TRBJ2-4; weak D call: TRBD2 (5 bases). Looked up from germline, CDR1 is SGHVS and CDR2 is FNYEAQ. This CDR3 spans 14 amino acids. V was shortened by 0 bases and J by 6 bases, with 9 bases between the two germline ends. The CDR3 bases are TGTGCCAGCAGCTTAGCCGAGGGCTTAAACATTCAGTACTTC. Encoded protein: CASSLAEGLNIQYF.

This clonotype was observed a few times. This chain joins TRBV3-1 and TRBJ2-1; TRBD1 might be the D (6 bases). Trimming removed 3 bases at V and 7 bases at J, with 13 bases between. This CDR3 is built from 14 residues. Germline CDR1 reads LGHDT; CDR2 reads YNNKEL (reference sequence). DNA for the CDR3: TGTGCCAGCAGCCACAGTGGGGGCCAGAATGAGCAGTTCTTC. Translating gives CASSHSGGQNEQFF.

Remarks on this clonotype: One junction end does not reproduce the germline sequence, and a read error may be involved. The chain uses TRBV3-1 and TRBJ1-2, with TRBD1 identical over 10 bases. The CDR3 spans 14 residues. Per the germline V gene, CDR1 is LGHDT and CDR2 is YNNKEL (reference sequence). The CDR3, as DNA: TGTGTCAGCAGCCAACTGACAGGGGGCAGTGGCTACACCTTC. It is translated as CVSSQLTGGSGYTF.

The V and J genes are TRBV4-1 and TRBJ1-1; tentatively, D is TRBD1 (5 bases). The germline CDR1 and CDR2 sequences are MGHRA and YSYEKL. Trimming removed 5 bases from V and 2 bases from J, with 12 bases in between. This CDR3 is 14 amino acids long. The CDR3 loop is CASSERQTNTEAFF. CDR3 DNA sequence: TGCGCCAGCAGCGAACGACAGACCAACACTGAAGCTTTCTTT.

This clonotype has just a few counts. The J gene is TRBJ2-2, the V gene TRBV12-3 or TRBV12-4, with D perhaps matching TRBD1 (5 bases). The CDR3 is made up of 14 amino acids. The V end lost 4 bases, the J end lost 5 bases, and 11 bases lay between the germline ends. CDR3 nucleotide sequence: TGTGCCAGCAGTTCCTCCACAGGAACCGGGGAGCTGTTTTTT. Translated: CASSSSTGTGELFF.

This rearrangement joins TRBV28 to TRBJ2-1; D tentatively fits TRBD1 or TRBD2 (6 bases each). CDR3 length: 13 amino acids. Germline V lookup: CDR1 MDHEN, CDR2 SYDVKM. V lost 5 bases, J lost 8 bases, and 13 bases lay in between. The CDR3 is CASSPERGDEQFF. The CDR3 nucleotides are TGTGCCAGCAGTCCGGAGAGGGGGGATGAGCAGTTCTTC.

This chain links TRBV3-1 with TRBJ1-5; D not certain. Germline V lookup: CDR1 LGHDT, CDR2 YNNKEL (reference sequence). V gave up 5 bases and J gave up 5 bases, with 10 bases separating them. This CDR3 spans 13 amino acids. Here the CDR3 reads CASSASTDQPQHF. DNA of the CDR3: TGTGCCAGCAGCGCGAGCACAGATCAGCCCCAGCATTTT.

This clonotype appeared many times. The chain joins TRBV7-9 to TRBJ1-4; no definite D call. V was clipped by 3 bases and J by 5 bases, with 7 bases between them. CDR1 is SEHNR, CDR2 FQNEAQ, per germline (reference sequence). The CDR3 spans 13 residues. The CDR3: CASSFGGNEKLFF. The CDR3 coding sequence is TGTGCCAGCAGCTTCGGCGGGAATGAAAAACTGTTTTTT. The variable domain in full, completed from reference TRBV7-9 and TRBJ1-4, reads DTGVSQNPRHKITKRGQNVTFRCDPISEHNRLYWYRQTLGQGPEFLTYFQNEAQLEKSRLLSDRFSAERPKGSFSTLEIQRTEQGDSAMYLCASSFGGNEKLFFGSGTQLSVL.

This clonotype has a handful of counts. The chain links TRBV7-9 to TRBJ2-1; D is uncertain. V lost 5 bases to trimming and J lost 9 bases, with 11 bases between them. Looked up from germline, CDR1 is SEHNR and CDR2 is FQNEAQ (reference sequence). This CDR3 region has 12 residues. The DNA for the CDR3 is TGTGCCAGCAGCCCAGAGGTCGGTGAGCAGTTCTTC. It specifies CASSPEVGEQFF.

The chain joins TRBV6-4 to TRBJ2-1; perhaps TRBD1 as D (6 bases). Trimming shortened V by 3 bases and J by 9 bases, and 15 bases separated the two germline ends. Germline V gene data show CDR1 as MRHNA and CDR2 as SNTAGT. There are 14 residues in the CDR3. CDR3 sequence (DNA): TGTGCCAGCAGTGAGTCAGGACAGTTGGTTGAGCAGTTCTTC. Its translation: CASSESGQLVEQFF.

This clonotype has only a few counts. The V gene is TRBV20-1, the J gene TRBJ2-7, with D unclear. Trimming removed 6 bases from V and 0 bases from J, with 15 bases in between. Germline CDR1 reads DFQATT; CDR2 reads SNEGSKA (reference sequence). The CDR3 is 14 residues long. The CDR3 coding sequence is TGCAGTGCCGCGCCCTGGGAAAGCTCCTACGAGCAGTACTTC. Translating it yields CSAAPWESSYEQYF.

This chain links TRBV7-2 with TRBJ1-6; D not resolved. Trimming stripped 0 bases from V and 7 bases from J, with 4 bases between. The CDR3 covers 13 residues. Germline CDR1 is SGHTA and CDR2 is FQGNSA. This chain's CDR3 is CASSLARNSPLHF. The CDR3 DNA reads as TGTGCCAGCAGCTTAGCCAGGAATTCACCCCTCCACTTT.

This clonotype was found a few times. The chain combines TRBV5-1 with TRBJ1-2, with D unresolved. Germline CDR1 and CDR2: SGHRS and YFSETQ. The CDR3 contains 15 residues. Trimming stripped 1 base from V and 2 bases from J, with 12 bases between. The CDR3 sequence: CASSLRGRSNYGYTF. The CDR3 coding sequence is TGCGCCAGCAGCTTGCGCGGACGTTCCAACTATGGCTACACCTTC.

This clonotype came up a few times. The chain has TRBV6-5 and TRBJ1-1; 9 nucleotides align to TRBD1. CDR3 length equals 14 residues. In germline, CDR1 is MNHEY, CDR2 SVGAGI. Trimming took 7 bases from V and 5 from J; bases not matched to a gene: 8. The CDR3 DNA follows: TGTGCCAGCACCCAAGGGGACAGGGTGACTGAAGCTTTCTTT. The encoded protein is CASTQGDRVTEAFF.

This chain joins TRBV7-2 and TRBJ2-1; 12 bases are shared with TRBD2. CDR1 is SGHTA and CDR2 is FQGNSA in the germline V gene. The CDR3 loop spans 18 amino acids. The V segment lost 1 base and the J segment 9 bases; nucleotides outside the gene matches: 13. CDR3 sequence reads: CASSLVPPPSGGASEQFF. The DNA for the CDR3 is TGTGCCAGCAGCTTAGTCCCCCCCCCTAGCGGGGGGGCTAGTGAGCAGTTCTTC.

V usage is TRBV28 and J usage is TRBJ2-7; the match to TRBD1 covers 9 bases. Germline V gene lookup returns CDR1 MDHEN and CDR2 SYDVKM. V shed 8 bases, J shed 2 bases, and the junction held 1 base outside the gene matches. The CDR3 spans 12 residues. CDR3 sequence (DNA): TGTGCCAGCGGACAGGGGCCCTACGAGCAGTACTTC. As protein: CASGQGPYEQYF.

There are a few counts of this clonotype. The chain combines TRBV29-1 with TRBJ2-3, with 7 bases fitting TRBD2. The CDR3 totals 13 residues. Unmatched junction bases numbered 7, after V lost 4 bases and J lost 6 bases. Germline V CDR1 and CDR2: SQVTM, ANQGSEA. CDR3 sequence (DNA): TGCAGCGTTGGGCTAGCGGTTGAGGATACGCAGTATTTT. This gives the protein CSVGLAVEDTQYF.

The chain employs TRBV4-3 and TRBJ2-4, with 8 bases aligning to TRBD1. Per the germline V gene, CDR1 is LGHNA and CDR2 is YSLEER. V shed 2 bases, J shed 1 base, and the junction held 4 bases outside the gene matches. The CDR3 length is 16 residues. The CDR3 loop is CASSQSYRGAKNIQYF. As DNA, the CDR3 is TGCGCCAGCAGCCAATCCTACAGGGGGGCCAAAAACATTCAGTACTTC.

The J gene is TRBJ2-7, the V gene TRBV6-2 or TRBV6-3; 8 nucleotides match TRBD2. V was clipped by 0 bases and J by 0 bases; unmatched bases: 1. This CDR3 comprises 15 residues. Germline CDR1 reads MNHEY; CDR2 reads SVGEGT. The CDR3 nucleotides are TGTGCCAGCAGTTACTCGGGGACTAGCTCCTACGAGCAGTACTTC. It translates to CASSYSGTSSYEQYF.

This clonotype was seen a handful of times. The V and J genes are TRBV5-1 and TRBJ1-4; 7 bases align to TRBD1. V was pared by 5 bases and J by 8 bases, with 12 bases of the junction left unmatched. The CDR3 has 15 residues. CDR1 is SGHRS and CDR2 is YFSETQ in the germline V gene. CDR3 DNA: TGCGCCAGCAGTGGACGGGACAGCGGAGAGGAAAAACTGTTTTTT. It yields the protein CASSGRDSGEEKLFF.